What follows describes a single T cell receptor (beta chain). A read error may be the cause here, since a much bigger clone is one base away. From RNA, the CDR3 regions of TCR beta chains were amplified and sequenced. First-round RT-PCR used HTBI primers; second-round multiplex PCR followed. TCRdb recomputed calls from the multiplex PCR reads with MiXCR, one row per CDR3 protein. This table holds more than 1,000,000 distinct CDR3 sequences, about two fifths found once. The CDR3 is made up of 14 amino acids. Germline-derived CDR1 and CDR2 are SGHVS and FQNEAQ. V shed 7 bases and J 5 bases; nucleotides not matched to a gene: 5. This entry comes from a study of Graves' ophthalmopathy and Graves' hyperthyroidism.

The chain links TRBV7-8 to TRBJ1-6; 7 bases map to TRBD1. The sequence derives from an adult man with Graves' hyperthyroidism. The sequencing sample was made of peripheral blood or thyroid tissue (not recorded which). The CDR3 region has the DNA TGTGCCAGCATCGAGGGACAGAATAATTCACCCCTCCACTTT. Its protein product is CASIEGQNNSPLHF.